Detailed here is one TCR beta chain. V was trimmed by 6 bases and J by 4 bases, leaving 15 bases between them. This CDR3 spans 13 amino acids. Per the germline V gene, CDR1 is SQVTM and CDR2 is ANQGSEA. This entry belongs to a study of shared clonotypes between healthy human individuals. TCRdb's copy holds only in-frame clones and misses some; the assay was immunoSEQ multiplex PCR. The table shows some 2,500,000 clones, with 80% to 95% occurring only once. This TCR derives from a man younger than 30 in good health. Some clones in this sample may be carry-over from other donors' samples. Specimen: naive CD4+ T cells from PBMCs. Subset given: CD45RA+ positively selected. This chain links TRBV29-1 with TRBJ1-1; D remains ambiguous. As DNA, the CDR3 is TGCAGCGTATTCAGTCGCTTAGGCACTGAAGCTTTCTTT. It translates to CSVFSRLGTEAFF.